Below, 17 T cell receptor beta chains from the same sample are listed, as sequenced in a study of CD4 T cells in relation to SARS-CoV-2 and coronaviruses. The unexposed donors gave CD4+ T cells in about 2010-2019, prior to COVID-19. Only in-frame clones appear in the TCRdb table, and some are missing; sequencing was by immunoSEQ multiplex PCR. The top ten hold around 0.15% of the sample, which has tens of thousands of clones, over 90% seen once. Sequenced input: naive CD4+ T cells from PBMCs. The subset was: naive CD4+ T cells isolated by negative enrichment. These receptors were taken from a human donor in good health.

V usage is TRBV19 and J usage is TRBJ2-3; D gene uncertain. Trimming pared 6 bases from V and 0 bases from J, leaving 1 base between. Looked up from germline, CDR1 is LNHDA and CDR2 is SQIVND (reference sequence). The CDR3 covers 11 residues. The CDR3 loop is CASRSTDTQYF. DNA for the CDR3: TGTGCCAGTAGGAGCACAGATACGCAGTATTTT.

V and J are TRBV5-1 and TRBJ1-1; TRBD1 is a possible D gene (5 bases). V dropped 2 bases and J dropped 2 bases, with 10 bases sitting between them. This CDR3 has 14 amino acids. Per the germline V gene, CDR1 is SGHRS and CDR2 is YFSETQ. The CDR3 protein is CASSLWTTNTEAFF. In DNA, the CDR3 is TGCGCCAGCAGCTTATGGACAACAAACACTGAAGCTTTCTTT.

This sequence joins TRBV10-3 and TRBJ1-2; possibly TRBD1 for D (6 bases). This CDR3 region has 15 residues. Trimming removed 4 bases at V and 2 bases at J, with 14 bases between. Germline V CDR1 and CDR2: ENHRY, SYGVKD. CDR3 sequence: CAISAGAGANYGYTF. The DNA for the CDR3 is TGTGCCATCAGTGCCGGCGCAGGGGCAAACTATGGCTACACCTTC.

This chain connects TRBV18 to TRBJ1-2; TRBD1 matches 7 bases. The V and J ends lost 3 bases and 7 bases, in that order; junction bases with no gene match: 5. Germline V gene lookup returns CDR1 KGHSH and CDR2 LQKENI. The length of the CDR3 is 13 residues. CDR3 region: CASSPQGDSGYTF. CDR3 nucleotides: TGTGCCAGCTCACCGCAGGGGGACAGTGGCTACACCTTC.

This chain joins TRBV28 and TRBJ2-7; D gene uncertain. CDR1 is MDHEN, CDR2 SYDVKM, per germline. The CDR3 contains 11 residues. Trimming took 4 bases from V and 3 from J, leaving 4 bases between them. The CDR3, as DNA: TGTGCCAGCAGTTCGCTCTACGAGCAGTACTTC. Protein: CASSSLYEQYF.

J is TRBJ1-2 and V is TRBV5-8; 7 bases line up with TRBD1. The CDR3 runs to 13 residues. The V segment lost 5 bases and the J segment 2 bases; nucleotides outside the gene matches: 3. CDR1 and CDR2 from the germline V gene are SGHTS and YDEGEE. CDR3 sequence: CASSMTGNYGYTF. The CDR3 bases are TGTGCCAGCAGTATGACAGGGAACTATGGCTACACCTTC.

The V call is TRBV19, the J call TRBJ2-5; D might be TRBD1 (6 bases). Trimming removed 5 bases at V and 1 base at J, with 14 bases between. CDR1 and CDR2 (germline): LNHDA, SQIVND (reference sequence). The CDR3 sequence is 15 residues long. CDR3 DNA: TGTGCCAGTAGTTCAAAGGGGGAACGCCAAGAGACCCAGTACTTC. Translation: CASSSKGERQETQYF.

V and J are TRBV6-5 and TRBJ2-2; 12 nucleotides agree with TRBD1. V lost 8 bases to trimming and J lost 6 bases; unmatched junction nucleotides: 7. Germline V gene data show CDR1 as MNHEY and CDR2 as SVGAGI. The CDR3 loop spans 15 amino acids. Here the CDR3 reads CASSTGTGGPGELFF. CDR3 coding DNA: TGTGCCAGCTCGACCGGGACAGGGGGCCCCGGGGAGCTGTTTTTT.

In its sample, this clone was seen a few times. This rearrangement joins TRBV30 to TRBJ2-2; no firm D call. There are 12 residues in the CDR3. Germline-derived CDR1 and CDR2 are GTSNPN and SVGIG (reference sequence). The V end was cut by 5 bases, the J end by 4 bases, with 8 bases between. The DNA of the CDR3 is TGTGCCTGGCCTAGGAGCACCGGGGAGCTGTTTTTT. This encodes CAWPRSTGELFF.

The chain recombines TRBV19 with TRBJ2-5; TRBD2 agrees at 11 bases. This CDR3 is 15 amino acids long. The germline gives CDR1 LNHDA, CDR2 SQIVND (reference sequence). The V gene end was trimmed by 6 bases and the J gene end by 5 bases; junction bases not matched to a gene: 8. DNA of the CDR3: TGTGCCAGTAGCGACCTAGCGGGAGGTTATGAGACCCAGTACTTC. This encodes CASSDLAGGYETQYF.

The rearrangement joins TRBV6-5 to TRBJ2-7; TRBD2 matches 7 bases. This CDR3 spans 14 amino acids. The trim removed 6 bases at V and 6 bases at J, leaving 11 bases unmatched. The germline CDR1 and CDR2 sequences are MNHEY and SVGAGI. CDR3 sequence: CASRRGGARGEQYF. The CDR3 DNA sequence: TGTGCCAGCAGGAGGGGAGGGGCGAGGGGCGAGCAGTACTTC.

This sequence joins TRBV7-9 and TRBJ1-1; D gene unclear. V shed 5 bases and J shed 2 bases, with 9 bases lying between them. The CDR3 sequence is 13 residues long. The germline V gene has CDR1 SEHNR and CDR2 FQNEAQ (reference sequence). CDR3 region: CASSQAFNTEAFF. DNA of the CDR3: TGTGCCAGCAGCCAGGCGTTTAACACTGAAGCTTTCTTT.

The chain carries TRBV29-1 and TRBJ2-3, with D perhaps being TRBD1 or TRBD2 (5 bases each). V lost 4 bases and J 0 bases, leaving 11 bases between the germline ends. This CDR3 contains 14 residues. The germline V gene encodes CDR1 SQVTM and CDR2 ANQGSEA. Here the CDR3 DNA reads TGCAGCGTTGTGAGGGGAACTAGCACAGATACGCAGTATTTT. It codes for CSVVRGTSTDTQYF.

The chain recombines TRBV7-9 with TRBJ1-1, with 7 bases lining up with TRBD1. The CDR3 totals 15 residues. The ends lost 5 bases at V and 4 bases at J; junction bases unmatched: 10. Germline lookup yields CDR1 SEHNR and CDR2 FQNEAQ (reference sequence). CDR3 coding DNA: TGTGCCAGCAGCCCGAACAGGGGAGGGAGCACTGAAGCTTTCTTT. It codes for CASSPNRGGSTEAFF.

The chain uses TRBV5-8 and TRBJ2-5; D possibly corresponds to TRBD2 (6 bases). V was shortened by 4 bases and J by 11 bases, with 12 bases between the two germline ends. This CDR3 is built from 11 residues. Germline V gene sequence: CDR1 SGHTS, CDR2 YDEGEE. CDR3 coding DNA: TGTGCCAGCAGCGCCGCAGGGACTCAGTACTTC. This sequence encodes CASSAAGTQYF. The full variable domain, completed using reference TRBV5-8 and TRBJ2-5, is EAGVTQSPTHLIKTRGQQATLRCSPISGHTSVYWYQQALGLGLQFLLWYDEGEERNRGNFPPRFSGRQFPNYSSELNVNALELEDSALYLCASSAAGTQYFGPGTRLLVL.

This clone was picked up one time. The J gene is TRBJ1-1, the V gene TRBV30, with 8 bases lining up with TRBD1. V trimming: 1 base; J trimming: 4 bases; junction bases outside the gene matches: 8. Germline-derived CDR1 and CDR2 are GTSNPN and SVGIG (reference sequence). The CDR3 sequence is 15 residues long. The CDR3 DNA follows: TGTGCCTGGAGTGCCCAGGGGGCTTTGGGCACTGAAGCTTTCTTT. This translates into CAWSAQGALGTEAFF.

The J gene is TRBJ2-1, the V gene TRBV7-6, with TRBD2 identical over 7 bases. The CDR3 is 16 amino acids. CDR1 is SGHVS and CDR2 is FNYEAQ in the germline V gene. V trimming: 1 base; J trimming: 4 bases; junction bases outside the gene matches: 7. The CDR3 region has the DNA TGTGCCAGCAGCTTAGAAGCGGGGATGGGGTACAATGAGCAGTTCTTC. Protein product: CASSLEAGMGYNEQFF.